Below, 6 T cell receptor beta chains from the same sample are listed, as sequenced in a study of Graves' ophthalmopathy and Graves' hyperthyroidism. The TCR beta CDR3 regions underwent amplification from RNA transcripts. An initial RT-PCR round employing HTBI primers preceded a second-round multiplex PCR. Each CDR3 protein gets one entry after TCRdb re-called the multiplex PCR reads with MiXCR. The sample holds around 1.1 million distinct CDR3 sequences; less than 45% are singletons and the top ten take 11%. Sequenced material: peripheral blood or thyroid tissue (not recorded which). The receptor source for this set is an adult man with Graves' hyperthyroidism.

This clonotype was seen many times. This rearrangement joins TRBV20-1 to TRBJ1-4; a possible D gene is TRBD1 (5 bases). The germline gives CDR1 DFQATT, CDR2 SNEGSKA (reference sequence). V was clipped by 6 bases and J by 6 bases, with 5 bases between them. This CDR3 is built from 10 residues. CDR3 protein: CSAGHEKLFF. For the CDR3, the DNA is TGCAGTGCGGGGCATGAAAAACTGTTTTTT.

This clonotype was observed a few times. This may come from a read error, since a much larger clone is one base off. The chain joins TRBV24-1 to TRBJ2-5, with 11 bases identical to TRBD2. Trimming at V came to 4 bases and at J to 4 bases, leaving 4 bases not matched to a gene. This CDR3 is 15 amino acids long. Looked up from germline, CDR1 is KGHDR and CDR2 is SFDVKD. In nucleotides, the CDR3 is TGTGCCACCAGTGAACCCGGGACTAGCGGAGAGACCCAGTACTTC. This codes for CATSEPGTSGETQYF.

DNA of the CDR3: TGCGCCAGCGCCAGGACAGGGGGCGGGTACGAGCAGTACTTC. Translating it yields CASARTGGGYEQYF. The chain joins TRBV5-1 to TRBJ2-7; the match to TRBD1 covers 11 bases. The CDR3 length is 14 residues. V dropped 7 bases and J dropped 4; count of bases not matched to a gene: 7. Germline lookup yields CDR1 SGHRS and CDR2 YFSETQ.

This rearrangement joins TRBV10-1 to TRBJ1-4; 8 bases are a match to TRBD1. This CDR3 is 14 amino acids long. V trimming: 6 bases; J trimming: 6 bases; junction bases outside the gene matches: 6. Germline V gene lookup returns CDR1 WNHNN and CDR2 SYGVQD (reference sequence). The CDR3 spells CASSPLTGDEKLFF. CDR3 coding DNA: TGCGCCAGCAGCCCGCTGACAGGGGATGAAAAACTGTTTTTT.

This clonotype was recorded many times. The rearrangement links TRBV12-3 or TRBV12-4 to TRBJ1-1; the D gene is possibly TRBD1 (5 bases). This CDR3 comprises 12 residues. Deletions cut 5 bases from V and 6 bases from J, with 10 bases between. CDR3 loop: CASSPRGAEAFF. CDR3 DNA: TGTGCCAGCAGTCCGCGGGGCGCTGAAGCTTTCTTT.

J is TRBJ2-7 and V is TRBV15; the D gene is possibly TRBD2 (5 bases). In germline, CDR1 is LNHNV, CDR2 YYDKDF (reference sequence). CDR3 length: 14 amino acids. Trimming left V 3 bases short and J 9 bases short, with 18 bases between. Here the CDR3 DNA reads TGTGCCACCAGCAGCCAAGAAGGAAGCGGCACGCAGTACTTC. Its protein product is CATSSQEGSGTQYF.